Listed below are T cell receptor beta chains from one sample, sequenced in a study of cytomegalovirus exposure and HLA in healthy donors. Profiled with immunoSEQ multiplex PCR; TCRdb holds only in-frame clones, not every one. The table records 100,000 or so clones, 60% to 80% of them present only once. The sequenced sample was PBMCs. The receptors originated from a woman aged 35 to 49 in good health and CMV-seropositive. The CDR3 runs from the conserved cysteine through the conserved F or W. The D gene is left open where the match is weak. Clone sizes are given selectively: once, few, many, or a class where the clone is expanded.

TRBJ2-5 | TRBD2 | . | TRBV5-1 | CASSPGGQETQYF | TGCGCCAGCAGCCCGGGGGGGCAAGAGACCCAGTACTTC
TRBJ2-3 | TRBD1 | . | TRBV18 | CASSPQVRDRLYDTQYF | TGTGCCAGCTCACCACAGGTCCGGGACAGGCTCTATGATACGCAGTATTTT
TRBJ2-7 | TRBD1 | . | TRBV6-1 | CASSAQGQENSYEQYF | TGTGCCAGCAGTGCCCAGGGACAGGAGAATTCCTACGAGCAGTACTTC
TRBJ2-4 | . | few | TRBV28 | CASSQFTRPQVIQYF | TGTGCCAGCAGCCAATTTACTAGGCCCCAAGTAATTCAGTACTTC
TRBJ1-1 | . | . | TRBV5-1 | CASSFRDLDTEAFF | TGCGCCAGCAGCTTTAGGGACTTGGACACTGAAGCTTTCTTT
TRBJ2-7 | . | . | TRBV6-6 | CASSQPGTPAYEQYF | TGTGCCAGCAGTCAACCCGGGACACCGGCCTACGAGCAGTACTTC
TRBJ2-2 | . | . | TRBV7-8 | CASSLAGNTGELFF | TGTGCCAGCAGCTTAGCCGGTAACACCGGGGAGCTGTTTTTT
TRBJ1-6 | . | . | TRBV29-1 | CSVGETGPASPLHF | TGCAGCGTTGGCGAGACAGGACCAGCCTCTCCCCTCCACTTT
TRBJ1-3 | . | . | TRBV18 | CASSRYQSVNGNTIYF | TGTGCCAGCTCGCGCTATCAAAGCGTTAATGGAAACACCATATATTTT
TRBJ2-3 | . | once | TRBV4-2 | CASSQGGGTDTQYF | TGTGCCAGCAGCCAGGGGGGAGGCACAGATACGCAGTATTTT
TRBJ1-1 | TRBD1 | . | TRBV4-1 | CASSQDPTGLEAFF | TGCGCCAGCAGCCAAGATCCGACAGGGCTTGAAGCTTTCTTT
TRBJ1-1 | . | . | TRBV9 | CASSGRGTMNTEAFF | TGTGCCAGCAGCGGCAGGGGCACAATGAACACTGAAGCTTTCTTT
TRBJ1-6 | . | . | TRBV4-2 | CASSQIPRANSPLHF | TGTGCCAGCAGCCAAATCCCCAGGGCTAATTCACCCCTCCACTTT
TRBJ1-1 | . | . | TRBV11-3 | CASSLNVYYTEAFF | TGTGCCAGCAGCTTAAATGTGTACTACACTGAAGCTTTCTTT
TRBJ2-3 | . | . | TRBV27 | CASSPSSWGASDTQYF | TGTGCCAGCAGTCCTTCCTCGTGGGGAGCATCAGATACGCAGTATTTT
TRBJ2-1 | TRBD1 | . | TRBV7-2 | CASSFSGTGGYNEQFF | TGTGCCAGCAGCTTTTCCGGGACAGGGGGCTACAATGAGCAGTTCTTC
TRBJ2-7 | TRBD1 | . | TRBV9 | CASTRSGTGDEQYF | TGTGCCAGCACCAGGTCCGGGACAGGGGACGAGCAGTACTTC
TRBJ1-1 | TRBD1 | few | TRBV5-6 | CASSLILQGAYKGYTEAFF | TGTGCCAGCAGCTTGATTCTGCAGGGGGCTTATAAAGGGTACACTGAAGCTTTCTTT
TRBJ2-5 | . | . | TRBV19 | CASSIGTRGQETQYF | TGTGCCAGTAGTATTGGGACGAGGGGGCAAGAGACCCAGTACTTC
TRBJ1-2 | . | . | TRBV9 | CASAGNTNYGYTF | TGTGCCAGCGCAGGAAATACTAACTATGGCTACACCTTC
TRBJ2-2 | . | . | TRBV6-1 | CASLDLIIAGELFF | TGTGCCAGCCTCGATCTAATAATCGCCGGGGAGCTGTTTTTT
TRBJ1-5 | TRBD1 | . | TRBV2 | CAITGQVGQPQHF | TGTGCCATAACGGGACAGGTCGGTCAGCCCCAGCATTTT
TRBJ2-7 | TRBD1 | . | TRBV4-2 | CASSKEPGQLSYEQYF | TGTGCCAGCAGTAAGGAGCCGGGACAGCTCTCCTACGAGCAGTACTTC
TRBJ2-7 | TRBD2 | . | TRBV13 | CASSLRLLGWSSGKGAYEQYF | TGTGCCAGCAGCTTAAGACTCTTGGGGTGGTCTAGCGGGAAGGGGGCCTACGAGCAGTACTTC
TRBJ2-2 | TRBD2 | . | TRBV4-1 | CASSVLTSNTGELFF | TGCGCCAGCAGCGTCCTGACTAGCAACACCGGGGAGCTGTTTTTT
TRBJ2-7 | . | few | TRBV11-2 | CASSLELGGAVYEQYF | TGTGCCAGCAGCTTAGAGTTAGGCGGGGCTGTATACGAGCAGTACTTC
TRBJ1-6 | . | . | TRBV27 | CASSLRQNQSPLHF | TGTGCCAGCAGTCTCCGACAAAACCAATCACCCCTCCACTTT
TRBJ1-2 | TRBD1 | . | TRBV5-6 | CASSRMDRGYGYTF | TGTGCCAGCAGCCGTATGGACAGGGGCTATGGCTACACCTTC
TRBJ1-5 | TRBD1 | . | TRBV5-8 | CASSLADRDPFQPQHF | TGTGCCAGCAGCTTGGCCGACAGGGACCCATTTCAGCCCCAGCATTTT
TRBJ1-3 | . | . | TRBV11-2 | CASSLSLGESGNTIYF | TGTGCCAGCAGCTTATCCCTAGGGGAATCTGGAAACACCATATATTTT
TRBJ2-3 | . | . | TRBV11-3 | CASSLSDTQYF | TGTGCCAGCAGCTTATCTGATACGCAGTATTTT
TRBJ2-1 | . | . | TRBV2 | CASRAGRFPYNEQFF | TGTGCCAGCAGGGCGGGGAGGTTCCCCTACAATGAGCAGTTCTTC
TRBJ2-7 | TRBD1 | few | TRBV5-1 | CASSRTGTALSYEQYF | TGCGCCAGCAGCAGAACCGGGACAGCCCTCTCCTACGAGCAGTACTTC
TRBJ2-6 | TRBD1 | . | TRBV4-1 | CASSQVAGTGGTGANVLTF | TGCGCCAGCAGCCAAGTAGCCGGGACAGGGGGCACTGGGGCCAACGTCCTGACTTTC
TRBJ2-1 | . | . | TRBV5-1 | CASSPRTGSSVGYNEQFF | TGCGCCAGCAGCCCACGGACGGGATCGAGCGTAGGTTACAATGAGCAGTTCTTC
TRBJ2-7 | . | . | TRBV5-4 | CASSAQDSRSYEQYF | TGTGCCAGCAGCGCGCAGGACAGTCGCTCCTACGAGCAGTACTTC
TRBJ2-1 | TRBD1 | . | TRBV27 | CASSSGTGDWNEQFF | TGTGCCAGCAGCTCCGGGACAGGGGATTGGAATGAGCAGTTCTTC
TRBJ1-4 | TRBD1 | . | TRBV5-1 | CASSLLGQGEKLFF | TGCGCCAGCAGCTTGTTAGGACAGGGCGAAAAACTGTTTTTT
TRBJ1-1 | . | . | TRBV11-2 | CASSSIMNTEAFF | TGTGCCAGCAGCTCAATCATGAACACTGAAGCTTTCTTT
TRBJ2-3 | TRBD2 | . | TRBV5-1 | CASSLAFLAGLADTQYF | TGCGCCAGCAGCTTGGCCTTTTTAGCGGGGCTCGCAGATACGCAGTATTTT
TRBJ2-5 | . | . | TRBV7-9 | CASSEDSYQETQYF | TGTGCCAGCAGCGAAGACAGCTATCAAGAGACCCAGTACTTC
TRBJ2-7 | TRBD1 | . | TRBV7-9 | CASSSSRQGYEQYF | TGTGCCAGCAGCTCCTCACGACAGGGCTACGAGCAGTACTTC
TRBJ2-1 | . | . | TRBV19 | CASSMWSCPSYNEQFF | TGTGCCAGTAGTATGTGGAGCTGCCCCTCTTACAATGAGCAGTTCTTC
TRBJ2-2 | . | . | TRBV19 | CASSILREFGELFF | TGTGCCAGTAGTATACTCAGGGAATTCGGGGAGCTGTTTTTT
TRBJ2-5 | . | . | TRBV28 | CASSRGAQETQYF | TGTGCCAGCAGTCGGGGGGCCCAAGAGACCCAGTACTTC